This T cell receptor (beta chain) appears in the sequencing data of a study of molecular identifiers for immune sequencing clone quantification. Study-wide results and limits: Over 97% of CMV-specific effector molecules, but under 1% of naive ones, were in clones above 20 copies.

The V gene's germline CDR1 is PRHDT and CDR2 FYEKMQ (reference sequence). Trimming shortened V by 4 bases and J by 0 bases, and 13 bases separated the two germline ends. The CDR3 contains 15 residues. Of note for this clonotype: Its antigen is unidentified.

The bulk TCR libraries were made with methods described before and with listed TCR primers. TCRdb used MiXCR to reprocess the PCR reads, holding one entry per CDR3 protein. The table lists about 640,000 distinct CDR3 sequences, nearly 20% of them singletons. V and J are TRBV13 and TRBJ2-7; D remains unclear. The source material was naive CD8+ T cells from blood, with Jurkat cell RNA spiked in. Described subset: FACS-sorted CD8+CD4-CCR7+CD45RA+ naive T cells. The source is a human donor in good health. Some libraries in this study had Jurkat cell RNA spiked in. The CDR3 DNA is TGTGCCAGCAGCTCAACAGTCGGCGGCTCCTACGAGCAGTACTTC. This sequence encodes CASSSTVGGSYEQYF.